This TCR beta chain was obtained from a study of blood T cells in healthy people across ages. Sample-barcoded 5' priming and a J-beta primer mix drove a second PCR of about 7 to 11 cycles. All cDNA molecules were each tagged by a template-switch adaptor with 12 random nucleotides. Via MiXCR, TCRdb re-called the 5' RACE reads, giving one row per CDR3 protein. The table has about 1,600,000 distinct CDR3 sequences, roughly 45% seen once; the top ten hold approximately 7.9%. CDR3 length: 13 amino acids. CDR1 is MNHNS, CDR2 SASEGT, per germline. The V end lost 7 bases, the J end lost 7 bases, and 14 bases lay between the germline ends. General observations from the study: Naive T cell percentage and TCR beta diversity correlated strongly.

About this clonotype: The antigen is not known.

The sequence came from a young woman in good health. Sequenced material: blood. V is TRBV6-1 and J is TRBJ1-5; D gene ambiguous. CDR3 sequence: CASTTHSDQPQHF. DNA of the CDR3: TGTGCCAGCACTACGCATAGTGACCAGCCCCAGCATTTT.